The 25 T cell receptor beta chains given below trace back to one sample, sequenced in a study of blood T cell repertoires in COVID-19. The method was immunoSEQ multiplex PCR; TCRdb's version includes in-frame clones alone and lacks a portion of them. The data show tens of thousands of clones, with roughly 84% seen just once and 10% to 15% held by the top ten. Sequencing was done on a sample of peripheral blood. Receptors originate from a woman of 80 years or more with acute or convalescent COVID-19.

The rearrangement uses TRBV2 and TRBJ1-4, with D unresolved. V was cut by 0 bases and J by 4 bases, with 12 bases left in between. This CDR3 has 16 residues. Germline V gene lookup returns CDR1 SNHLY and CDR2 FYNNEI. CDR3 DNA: TGTGCCAGCAGTGAAGCGCTTGGGCCGATTAATGAAAAACTGTTTTTT. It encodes CASSEALGPINEKLFF.

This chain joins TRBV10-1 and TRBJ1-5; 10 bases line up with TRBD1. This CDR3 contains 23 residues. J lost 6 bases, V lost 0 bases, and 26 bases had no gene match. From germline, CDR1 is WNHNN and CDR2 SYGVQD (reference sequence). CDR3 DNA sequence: TGCGCCAGCAGTGAGTCGGACGCCACCCGGGACAGGGGCGCCCCCCTCTTTATTCAGCCCCAGCATTTT. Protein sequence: CASSESDATRDRGAPLFIQPQHF.

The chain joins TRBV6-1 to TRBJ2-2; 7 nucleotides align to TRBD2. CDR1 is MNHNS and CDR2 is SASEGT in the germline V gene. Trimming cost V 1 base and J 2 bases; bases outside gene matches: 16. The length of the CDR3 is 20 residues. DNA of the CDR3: TGTGCCAGCAGTGAAGGGGGGGGTCAGGGTCGCTACTTCAACACCGGGGAGCTGTTTTTT. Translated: CASSEGGGQGRYFNTGELFF.

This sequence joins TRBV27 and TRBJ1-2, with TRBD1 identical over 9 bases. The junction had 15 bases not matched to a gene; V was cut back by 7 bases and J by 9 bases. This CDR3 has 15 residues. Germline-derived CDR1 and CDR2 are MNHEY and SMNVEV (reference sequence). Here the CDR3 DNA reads TGTGCCAGCACCAAAGGAGGGACAGGGATCGGGAGCTACACCTTC. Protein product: CASTKGGTGIGSYTF.

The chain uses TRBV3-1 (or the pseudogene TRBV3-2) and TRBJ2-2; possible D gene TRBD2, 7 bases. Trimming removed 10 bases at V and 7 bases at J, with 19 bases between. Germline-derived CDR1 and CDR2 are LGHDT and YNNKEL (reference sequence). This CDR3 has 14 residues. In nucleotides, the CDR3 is TGTGCCACCCAGGGAGGGGGGGCTTACGGGGAGCTGTTTTTT. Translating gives CATQGGGAYGELFF.

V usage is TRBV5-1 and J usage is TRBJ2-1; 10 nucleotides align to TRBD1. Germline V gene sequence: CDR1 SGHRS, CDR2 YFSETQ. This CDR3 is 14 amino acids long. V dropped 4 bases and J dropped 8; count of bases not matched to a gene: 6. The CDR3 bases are TGCGCCAGCAGCAAGGGACAGGGGAGGGATGAGCAGTTCTTC. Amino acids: CASSKGQGRDEQFF.

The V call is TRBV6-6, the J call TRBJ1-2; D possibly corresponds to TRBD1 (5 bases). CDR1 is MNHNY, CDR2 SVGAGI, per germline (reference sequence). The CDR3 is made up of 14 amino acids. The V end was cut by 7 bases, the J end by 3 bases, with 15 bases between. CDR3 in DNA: TGTGCCAGCACTTCGGCAGGGAACTACTATGGCTACACCTTC. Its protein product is CASTSAGNYYGYTF.

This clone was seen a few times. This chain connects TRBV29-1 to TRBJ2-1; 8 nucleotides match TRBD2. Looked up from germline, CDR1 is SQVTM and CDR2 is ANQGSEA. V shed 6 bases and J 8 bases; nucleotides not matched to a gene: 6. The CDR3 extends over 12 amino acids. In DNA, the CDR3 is TGCAGCGTGCGGGGGGCCGTTTATGAGCAGTTCTTC. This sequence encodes CSVRGAVYEQFF.

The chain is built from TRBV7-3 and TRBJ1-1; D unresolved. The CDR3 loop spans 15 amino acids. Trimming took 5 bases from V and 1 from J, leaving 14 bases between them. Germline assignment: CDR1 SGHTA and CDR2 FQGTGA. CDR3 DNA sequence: TGTGCCAGCAGCGCTGAGGGTATAGGGAACACTGAAGCTTTCTTT. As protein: CASSAEGIGNTEAFF.

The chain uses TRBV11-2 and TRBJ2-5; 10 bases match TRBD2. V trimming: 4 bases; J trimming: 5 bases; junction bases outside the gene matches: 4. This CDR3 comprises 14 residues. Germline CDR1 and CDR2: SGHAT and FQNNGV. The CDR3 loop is CASSSQAGGETQYF. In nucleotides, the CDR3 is TGTGCCAGCAGCTCCCAAGCGGGGGGGGAGACCCAGTACTTC.

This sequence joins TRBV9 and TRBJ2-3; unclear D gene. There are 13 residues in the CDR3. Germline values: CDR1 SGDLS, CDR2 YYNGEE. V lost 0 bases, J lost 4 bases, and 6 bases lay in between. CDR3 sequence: CASSVESPDTQYF. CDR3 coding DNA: TGTGCCAGCAGCGTAGAGAGCCCAGATACGCAGTATTTT. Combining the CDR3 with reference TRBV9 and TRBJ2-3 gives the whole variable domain DSGVTQTPKHLITATGQRVTLRCSPRSGDLSVYWYQQSLDQGLQFLIQYYNGEERAKGNILERFSAQQFPDLHSELNLSSLELGDSALYFCASSVESPDTQYFGPGTRLTVL.

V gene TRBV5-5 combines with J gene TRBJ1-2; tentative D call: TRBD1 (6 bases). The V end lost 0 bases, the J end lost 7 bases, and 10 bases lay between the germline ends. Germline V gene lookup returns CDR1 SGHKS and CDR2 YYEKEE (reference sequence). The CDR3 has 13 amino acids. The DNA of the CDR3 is TGTGCCAGCAGCTTGGATCAGGGGACTGGCTACACCTTC. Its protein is CASSLDQGTGYTF.

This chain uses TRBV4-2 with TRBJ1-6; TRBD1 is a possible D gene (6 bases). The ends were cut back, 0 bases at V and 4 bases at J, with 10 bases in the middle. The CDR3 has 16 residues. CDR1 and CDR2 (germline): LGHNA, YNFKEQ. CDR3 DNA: TGTGCCAGCAGCCAAGATCCTACAGGGTATAATTCACCCCTCCACTTT. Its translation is CASSQDPTGYNSPLHF.

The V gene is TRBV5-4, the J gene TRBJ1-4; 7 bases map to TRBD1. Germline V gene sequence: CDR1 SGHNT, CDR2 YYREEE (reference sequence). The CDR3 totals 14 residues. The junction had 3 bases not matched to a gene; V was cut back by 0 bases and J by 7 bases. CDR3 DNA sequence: TGTGCCAGCAGCTTGGGACAGGGAGGTGAAAAACTGTTTTTT. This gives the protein CASSLGQGGEKLFF. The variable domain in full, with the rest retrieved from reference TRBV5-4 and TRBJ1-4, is ETGVTQSPTHLIKTRGQQVTLRCSSQSGHNTVSWYQQALGQGPQFIFQYYREEENGRGNFPPRFSGLQFPNYSSELNVNALELDDSALYLCASSLGQGGEKLFFGSGTQLSVL.

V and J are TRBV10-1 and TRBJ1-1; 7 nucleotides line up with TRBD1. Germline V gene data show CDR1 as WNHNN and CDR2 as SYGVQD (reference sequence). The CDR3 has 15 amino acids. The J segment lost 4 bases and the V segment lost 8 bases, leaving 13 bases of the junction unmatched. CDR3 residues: CASSELTGPPTEAFF. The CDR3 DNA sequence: TGCGCCAGCTCCGAATTGACAGGGCCCCCCACTGAAGCTTTCTTT.

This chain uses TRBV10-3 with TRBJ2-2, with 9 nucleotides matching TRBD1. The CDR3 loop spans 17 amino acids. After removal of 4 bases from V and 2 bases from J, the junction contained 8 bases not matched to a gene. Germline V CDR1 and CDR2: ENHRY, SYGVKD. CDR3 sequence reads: CAISGGQGPINTGELFF. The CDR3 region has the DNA TGTGCCATCAGTGGGGGACAGGGCCCCATCAACACCGGGGAGCTGTTTTTT.

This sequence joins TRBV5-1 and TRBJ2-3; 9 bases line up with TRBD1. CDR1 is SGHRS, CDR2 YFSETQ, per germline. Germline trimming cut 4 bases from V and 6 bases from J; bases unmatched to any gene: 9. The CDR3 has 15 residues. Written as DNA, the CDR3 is TGCGCCAGCAGCCCGGACAGGGGATCGTCCGATACGCAGTATTTT. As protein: CASSPDRGSSDTQYF. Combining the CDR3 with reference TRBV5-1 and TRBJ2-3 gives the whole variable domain KAGVTQTPRYLIKTRGQQVTLSCSPISGHRSVSWYQQTPGQGLQFLFEYFSETQRNKGNFPGRFSGRQFSNSRSEMNVSTLELGDSALYLCASSPDRGSSDTQYFGPGTRLTVL.

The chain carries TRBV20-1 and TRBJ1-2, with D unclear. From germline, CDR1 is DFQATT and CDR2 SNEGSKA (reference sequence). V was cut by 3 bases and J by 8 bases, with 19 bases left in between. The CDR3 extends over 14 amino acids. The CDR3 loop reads CSASLEAINIGYTF. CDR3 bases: TGCAGTGCTAGTCTGGAAGCGATAAACATAGGCTACACCTTC.

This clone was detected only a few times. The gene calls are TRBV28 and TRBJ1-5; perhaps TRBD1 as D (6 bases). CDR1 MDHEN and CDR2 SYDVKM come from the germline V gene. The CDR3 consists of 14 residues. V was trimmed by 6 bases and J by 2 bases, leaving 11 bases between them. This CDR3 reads CASSYRVRNQPQHF. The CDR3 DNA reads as TGTGCCAGCAGCTACAGGGTTCGCAATCAGCCCCAGCATTTT.

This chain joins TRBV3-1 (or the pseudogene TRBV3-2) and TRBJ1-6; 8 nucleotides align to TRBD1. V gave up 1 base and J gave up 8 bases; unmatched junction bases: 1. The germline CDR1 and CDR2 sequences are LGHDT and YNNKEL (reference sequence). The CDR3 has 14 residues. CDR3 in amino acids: CASSQVQGDSPLHF. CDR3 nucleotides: TGTGCCAGCAGCCAAGTACAGGGGGATTCACCCCTCCACTTT.

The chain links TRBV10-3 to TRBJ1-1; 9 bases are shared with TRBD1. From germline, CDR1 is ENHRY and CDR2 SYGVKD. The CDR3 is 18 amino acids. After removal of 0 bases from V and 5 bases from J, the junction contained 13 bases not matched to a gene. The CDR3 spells CAISESDKRDRVGTEAFF. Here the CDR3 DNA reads TGTGCCATCAGTGAGTCGGATAAGCGGGACAGGGTCGGGACTGAAGCTTTCTTT.

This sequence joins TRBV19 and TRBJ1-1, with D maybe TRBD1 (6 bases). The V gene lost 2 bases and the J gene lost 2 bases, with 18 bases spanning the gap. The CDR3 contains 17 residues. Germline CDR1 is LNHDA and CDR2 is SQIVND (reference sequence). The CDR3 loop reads CASSIQAGAAINTEAFF. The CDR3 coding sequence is TGTGCCAGTAGTATACAGGCAGGGGCCGCGATAAACACTGAAGCTTTCTTT.

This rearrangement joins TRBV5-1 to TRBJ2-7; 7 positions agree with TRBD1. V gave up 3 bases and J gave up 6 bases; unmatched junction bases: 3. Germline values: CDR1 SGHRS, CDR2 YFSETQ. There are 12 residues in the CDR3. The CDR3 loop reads CASSSNRGEQYF. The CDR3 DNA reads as TGCGCCAGCAGCTCTAACAGGGGCGAGCAGTACTTC.

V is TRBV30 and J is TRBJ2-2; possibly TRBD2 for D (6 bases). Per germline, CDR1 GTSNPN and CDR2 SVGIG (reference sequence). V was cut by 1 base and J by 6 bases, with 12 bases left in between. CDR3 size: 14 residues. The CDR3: CAWSGVWGAGELFF. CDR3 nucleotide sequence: TGTGCCTGGAGTGGCGTTTGGGGGGCCGGGGAGCTGTTTTTT.

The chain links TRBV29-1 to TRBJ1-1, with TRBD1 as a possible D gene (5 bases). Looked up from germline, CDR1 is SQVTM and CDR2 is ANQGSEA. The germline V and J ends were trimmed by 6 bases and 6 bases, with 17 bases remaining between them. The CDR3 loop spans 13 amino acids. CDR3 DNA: TGCAGCGTAAATCAGGGTTTTGGGTCTGAAGCTTTCTTT. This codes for CSVNQGFGSEAFF.